This T cell receptor beta chain was profiled in a study of T cells in Graves' hyperthyroidism and ophthalmopathy. Study-wide results and limits: The model predicted ophthalmopathy a median approximately seven months before onset. From stable hyperthyroidism, ophthalmopathy was set apart by a 13 V-J model.

Comment on this clonotype: Antigen: not known. This could be a read error, since a much larger clone is one nucleotide away.

The diagnoses drew upon clinical symptoms, serum thyroxine and TRAb, thyroid ultrasound and orbital computed tomography. From RNA transcripts, TCR beta CDR3 regions were amplified. First-round RT-PCR targeting the TCR CDR3 was performed with the HTBI primer set. Each CDR3 protein gets one entry after TCRdb re-called the multiplex PCR reads with MiXCR. The sample includes over 700,000 distinct CDR3 sequences, approximately 40% seen only once; the top ten take around 9.3%. Per the germline V gene, CDR1 is SGHTA and CDR2 is FQGTGA. Trimming took off 1 base at V and 5 bases at J, with 9 bases between the two ends. CDR3 size: 15 residues.

V gene TRBV7-3 combines with J gene TRBJ2-6; D is undetermined. The sequence was obtained from a man aged 18 to 35 with Graves' hyperthyroidism. Source material: blood. DNA for the CDR3: TGTGCCAGCAGCTTAATAGGGTCTAGGGCCAACGTCCTGACTTTC. Translating it yields CASSLIGSRANVLTF.